This TCR beta chain stems from a study of CD8 T cells in Susac syndrome. Healthy donors acted as controls, with matching for age and sex. Trimming cost V 1 base and J 0 bases; bases outside gene matches: 6. Germline loops: CDR1 SGHDN, CDR2 FVKESK. The CDR3 extends over 17 amino acids. Random hexamers primed reverse transcription of about 0.45 to 1 ug RNA. TCRdb fed the immunoSEQ multiplex PCR reads into MiXCR, producing one record per CDR3 protein. The sample comprises 100,000 to 150,000 distinct CDR3 sequences, 90% to 95% of which are singletons, and approximately 0.12% rests with the top ten. The sequenced sample consisted of CD4+ T cells from PBMCs. This TCR was recovered from a human donor in good health. The rearrangement links TRBV14 to TRBJ2-7; TRBD1 aligns across 10 bases. CDR3 amino acids: CASSQGGGQGTSYEQYF. In nucleotides, the CDR3 is TGTGCCAGCAGCCAAGGGGGGGGACAGGGGACCTCCTACGAGCAGTACTTC.